Each of the 20 T cell receptor beta chains below was sequenced from the same sample in a study of blood T cell repertoires in COVID-19. Sequenced by immunoSEQ multiplex PCR; TCRdb stores in-frame clones only, minus some. The repertoire has around 100,000 clones, around 89% of them found once; the top ten carry around 3.7%. What was sequenced was peripheral blood. These receptors were obtained from a woman aged 55-75 years with acute or convalescent COVID-19.

This rearrangement joins TRBV7-9 to TRBJ1-6; D is undetermined. Looked up from germline, CDR1 is SEHNR and CDR2 is FQNEAQ (reference sequence). This CDR3 comprises 18 residues. Trimming shortened V by 1 base and J by 0 bases, and 13 bases separated the two germline ends. The CDR3 coding sequence is TGTGCCAGCAGCTTAGACCCCCAAGGGAGCTCCTATAATTCACCCCTCCACTTT. Amino acid sequence: CASSLDPQGSSYNSPLHF. The whole variable domain, filled in from reference TRBV7-9 and TRBJ1-6, reads DTGVSQNPRHKITKRGQNVTFRCDPISEHNRLYWYRQTLGQGPEFLTYFQNEAQLEKSRLLSDRFSAERPKGSFSTLEIQRTEQGDSAMYLCASSLDPQGSSYNSPLHFGNGTRLTVT.

This clone was detected a few times. This chain links TRBV27 with TRBJ1-1; tentatively, D is TRBD1 (5 bases). Germline CDR1 is MNHEY and CDR2 is SMNVEV (reference sequence). The germline V and J ends were trimmed by 6 bases and 7 bases, with 15 bases remaining between them. This CDR3 has 13 amino acids. DNA of the CDR3: TGTGCCAGCAGGGTACAGGCCCCCGGTGAAGCTTTCTTT. This sequence encodes CASRVQAPGEAFF.

This clone was seen only once. The chain uses TRBV18 and TRBJ1-2; no firm D call. The CDR3 consists of 15 residues. Trimming removed 2 bases at V and 1 base at J, with 11 bases between. CDR1 is KGHSH, CDR2 LQKENI, per germline. The CDR3 DNA is TGTGCCAGCTCACCATCTCAGGCTCATAACTATGGCTACACCTTC. It specifies CASSPSQAHNYGYTF. Full variable domain (missing parts from reference TRBV18 and TRBJ1-2): NAGVMQNPRHLVRRRGQEARLRCSPMKGHSHVYWYRQLPEEGLKFMVYLQKENIIDESGMPKERFSAEFPKEGPSILRIQQVVRGDSAAYFCASSPSQAHNYGYTFGSGTRLTVV.

V gene TRBV5-5 combines with J gene TRBJ1-2; 9 bases fit TRBD1. The CDR3 consists of 17 residues. V shed 3 bases and J 1 base; nucleotides not matched to a gene: 10. Germline assignment: CDR1 SGHKS and CDR2 YYEKEE (reference sequence). In DNA, the CDR3 is TGTGCCAGCAGCTCCGAGACAGGGGGTTCTTTTAACTATGGCTACACCTTC. This translates into CASSSETGGSFNYGYTF.

This sequence joins TRBV10-2 and TRBJ2-5; TRBD2 matches at 14 bases. Trimming removed 6 bases from V and 4 bases from J; junction bases left unmatched: 4. Germline CDR1 WSHSY, CDR2 SAAADI. There are 15 residues in the CDR3. CDR3 in DNA: TGCGCCAGCAGCTCGGGACTAGCGGGAGTAGAGACCCAGTACTTC. This sequence encodes CASSSGLAGVETQYF.

The chain carries TRBV15 and TRBJ1-6; a possible D gene is TRBD1 (5 bases). Germline CDR1 is LNHNV and CDR2 is YYDKDF (reference sequence). The CDR3 covers 15 residues. Trimming removed 0 bases from V and 6 bases from J, with 9 bases in between. CDR3 DNA: TGTGCCACCAGCAGAGATAGGACACTTAATTCACCCCTCCACTTT. Translation: CATSRDRTLNSPLHF. The whole variable domain, filled in from reference TRBV15 and TRBJ1-6, reads DAMVIQNPRYQVTQFGKPVTLSCSQTLNHNVMYWYQQKSSQAPKLLFHYYDKDFNNEADTPDNFQSRRPNTSFCFLDIRSPGLGDTAMYLCATSRDRTLNSPLHFGNGTRLTVT.

The chain joins TRBV19 to TRBJ1-1, with 8 bases lining up with TRBD1. V shed 10 bases and J 6 bases; nucleotides not matched to a gene: 16. The CDR3 contains 15 residues. CDR1 LNHDA and CDR2 SQIVND come from the germline V gene (reference sequence). Here the CDR3 DNA reads TGTGCCACCTCAATGTGGGACAGGTCTGACTCTGAAGCTTTCTTT. It yields the protein CATSMWDRSDSEAFF.

V is TRBV27 and J is TRBJ1-2; 7 bases match TRBD1. V gave up 2 bases and J gave up 4 bases; unmatched junction bases: 1. CDR1 is MNHEY, CDR2 SMNVEV, per germline (reference sequence). This CDR3 is 13 amino acids long. CDR3: CASSLGTAYGYTF. CDR3 bases: TGTGCCAGCAGTTTAGGGACAGCCTATGGCTACACCTTC.

V is TRBV16 and J is TRBJ1-2, with D perhaps TRBD1 (6 bases). CDR1 and CDR2 from the germline V gene are KGHSY and FQNENV. The CDR3 is 15 amino acids. V shed 4 bases and J shed 2 bases, with 14 bases lying between them. CDR3: CASSRGRAHNYGYTF. CDR3 nucleotide sequence: TGTGCCAGCAGCCGGGGGCGGGCGCACAACTATGGCTACACCTTC.

This clone was seen a few times. The V gene is TRBV5-5, the J gene TRBJ2-2; tentative D call: TRBD2 (5 bases). CDR1 is SGHKS, CDR2 YYEKEE, per germline (reference sequence). With 4 bases removed from V and 4 bases from J, the gap between germline ends came to 11 bases. There are 14 residues in the CDR3. In DNA form, the CDR3 reads TGTGCCAGCAGCGTCCTAGCCGGCACCGGGGAGCTGTTTTTT. Its protein is CASSVLAGTGELFF.

This rearrangement joins TRBV12-3 or TRBV12-4 to TRBJ1-2, with 7 nucleotides matching TRBD1. J lost 8 bases, V lost 2 bases, and 5 bases had no gene match. There are 13 residues in the CDR3. The CDR3 DNA reads TGTGCCAGCAGTTTACTGACAGGGATAGGCTACACCTTC. Translation gives CASSLLTGIGYTF.

V and J are TRBV6-5 and TRBJ2-5; 11 nucleotides line up with TRBD2. This CDR3 has 16 amino acids. The germline gives CDR1 MNHEY, CDR2 SVGAGI. The V gene end was trimmed by 4 bases and the J gene end by 3 bases; junction bases not matched to a gene: 7. The CDR3 region is CASSWGLAGGKETQYF. CDR3 DNA: TGTGCCAGCAGTTGGGGGCTAGCGGGAGGAAAAGAGACCCAGTACTTC.

The V and J genes are TRBV6-5 and TRBJ2-1; 9 bases fit TRBD2. The CDR3 totals 14 residues. CDR1 is MNHEY and CDR2 is SVGAGI in the germline V gene. V lost 8 bases and J lost 6; bases outside the gene matches: 8. CDR3 DNA sequence: TGTGCCAGCGCTATTCTAGCGGGATCCAATGAGCAGTTCTTC. Translated: CASAILAGSNEQFF.

The J gene is TRBJ1-5, the V gene TRBV6-1; D not certain. V was trimmed by 10 bases and J by 11 bases, leaving 21 bases between them. The germline V gene has CDR1 MNHNS and CDR2 SASEGT. This CDR3 is 13 amino acids long. The CDR3 here is CATVAPQPRAQHF. In DNA form, the CDR3 reads TGTGCCACTGTTGCGCCCCAACCCCGAGCCCAGCATTTT.

This clone was seen a single time. The gene calls are TRBV5-1 and TRBJ2-3; 11 positions match TRBD2. The CDR3 totals 16 residues. Germline trimming cut 5 bases from V and 5 bases from J; bases unmatched to any gene: 10. In germline, CDR1 is SGHRS, CDR2 YFSETQ. The CDR3 is CASSPEASGGIDTQYF. The CDR3 region has the DNA TGCGCCAGCAGTCCCGAGGCTAGCGGGGGGATAGATACGCAGTATTTT.

The chain recombines TRBV27 with TRBJ2-5; TRBD1 matches at 7 bases. The CDR3 sequence is 13 residues long. Germline V gene lookup returns CDR1 MNHEY and CDR2 SMNVEV (reference sequence). V lost 5 bases to trimming and J lost 3 bases; unmatched junction nucleotides: 3. CDR3 in DNA: TGTGCCAGCAGTCCAGGGACAGAAGAGACCCAGTACTTC. It is translated as CASSPGTEETQYF.

The chain uses TRBV7-9 and TRBJ1-2; 8 nucleotides match TRBD1. The germline gives CDR1 SEHNR, CDR2 FQNEAQ (reference sequence). There are 12 residues in the CDR3. V shed 5 bases and J 8 bases; nucleotides not matched to a gene: 4. The CDR3 DNA reads TGTGCCAGCAGCCCGACAGGGGAGGGCTACACCTTC. It encodes CASSPTGEGYTF.

The chain couples TRBV6-5 to TRBJ1-1, with 8 bases matching TRBD1. The CDR3 consists of 14 residues. The germline V gene encodes CDR1 MNHEY and CDR2 SVGAGI. J was trimmed by 3 bases and V by 1 base; bases with no gene match: 1. CDR3 in DNA: TGTGCCAGCAGTTACTGGACAGGGCACACTGAAGCTTTCTTT. It yields the protein CASSYWTGHTEAFF.

This chain connects TRBV2 to TRBJ1-2; TRBD1 aligns across 7 bases. The CDR3 sequence is 13 residues long. CDR1 SNHLY and CDR2 FYNNEI come from the germline V gene. V was pared by 2 bases and J by 7 bases, with 4 bases of the junction left unmatched. This chain's CDR3 is CASSELQGSGYTF. For the CDR3, the DNA is TGTGCCAGCAGTGAACTACAGGGGTCTGGCTACACCTTC.

In DNA form, the CDR3 reads TGTGCCATCAGTGGGGCAACCGGGACAGGGAACTCCTACGAGCAGTACTTC. As protein: CAISGATGTGNSYEQYF. The chain carries TRBV10-3 and TRBJ2-7; 9 bases are a match to TRBD1. The CDR3 covers 17 residues. Germline-derived CDR1 and CDR2 are ENHRY and SYGVKD. Trimming removed 4 bases from V and 0 bases from J; junction bases left unmatched: 10.